This T cell receptor beta chain came from a study of neurological immune-mediated disorders. Study background: Of 35 or so multiple sclerosis patients, about 30 were relapsing-remitting and 3 secondary progressive. Findings and limits, study-wide: Multiple sclerosis, the disease with the least TCR clonal expansion, fell below healthy controls, whereas HTLV-1-associated myelopathy showed the most.

Per germline, CDR1 LGHDT and CDR2 YNNKEL (reference sequence). The CDR3 consists of 12 residues. With V trimmed by 3 bases and J by 7 bases, 1 base remained unmatched. In this sample, this clonotype turned up many times. No antigen is known for it. A 10-nucleotide random UMI tagged transcripts in template-switch 5'RACE cDNA synthesis. Every sequencing run produced over 180 million TCR-beta sequences that came from 15-18 subjects. TCRdb re-called the 5' RACE reads with MiXCR, one entry per CDR3 protein. In the table there are tens of thousands of distinct CDR3 sequences, around 3.6% of which are singletons.

V usage is TRBV3-1 and J usage is TRBJ1-2; 8 nucleotides align to TRBD1. The sequence was obtained from a woman aged 25-40 years with multiple sclerosis. Specimen: PBMCs. CDR3 protein: CASSHRGLGYTF. In DNA form, the CDR3 reads TGTGCCAGCAGCCACAGGGGGCTTGGCTACACCTTC.